This entry lists 2 T cell receptor beta chains sequenced from one sample in a study of cytomegalovirus exposure and HLA in healthy donors. The repertoire was sequenced with immunoSEQ multiplex PCR; TCRdb's copy has only in-frame clones and lacks some. Altogether roughly 190,000 clones are present, around nine tenths being singletons, with the ten largest covering 6.5% to 7.5%. The sample taken for sequencing was PBMCs. The receptors here all came from a man between 25 and 39 years old in good health and CMV-seropositive.

The rearrangement joins TRBV4-3 to TRBJ1-1; TRBD1 is a possible D gene (6 bases). This CDR3 contains 17 residues. Per germline, CDR1 LGHNA and CDR2 YSLEER. V lost 0 bases to trimming and J lost 0 bases, with 14 bases between them. The CDR3 DNA sequence: TGCGCCAGCAGCCAAGATTTCACAGGGATGATGAACACTGAAGCTTTCTTT. It specifies CASSQDFTGMMNTEAFF.

The chain recombines TRBV7-9 with TRBJ1-5; no reliable D call. The CDR3 runs 12 residues. The V and J ends lost 7 bases and 2 bases respectively, with 6 bases between them. Germline assignment: CDR1 SEHNR and CDR2 FQNEAQ (reference sequence). The CDR3 sequence is CASTAGNQPQHF. The CDR3 bases are TGTGCCAGCACCGCAGGCAATCAGCCCCAGCATTTT.